Each of the 31 T cell receptor beta chains below was sequenced from the same sample in a study of siplizumab effects on memory and regulatory T cells. Using immunoSEQ multiplex PCR, the repertoire was profiled, and TCRdb retains in-frame clones only, with some absent. The table lists about 87,000 clones, around 89% of them singletons. Source material: CD4+ T cells sorted from blood. The receptors were sampled from a human donor in good health.

This rearrangement joins TRBV5-1 to TRBJ2-7, with TRBD1 matching over 11 bases. CDR1 is SGHRS, CDR2 YFSETQ, per germline. The CDR3 runs 15 residues. V dropped 4 bases and J dropped 1; count of bases not matched to a gene: 4. This CDR3 is CASSLRDRGSYEQYF. Here the CDR3 DNA reads TGCGCCAGCAGCCTCCGGGACAGGGGGTCCTACGAGCAGTACTTC.

V gene TRBV27 combines with J gene TRBJ2-1; 15 bases align to TRBD2. This CDR3 comprises 16 residues. Trimming cost V 4 bases and J 8 bases; bases outside gene matches: 6. From germline, CDR1 is MNHEY and CDR2 SMNVEV (reference sequence). The CDR3 spells CASSSGLAGGLYEQFF. The CDR3 nucleotides read TGTGCCAGCAGTTCGGGACTAGCGGGAGGTTTGTATGAGCAGTTCTTC.

The rearrangement uses TRBV7-2 and TRBJ2-3, with D possibly TRBD2 on 7 matching bases. The V gene lost 0 bases and the J gene lost 8 bases, with 9 bases spanning the gap. The germline gives CDR1 SGHTA, CDR2 FQGNSA. The CDR3 is 13 amino acids. Written as DNA, the CDR3 is TGTGCCAGCAGCTTAGCGGGAGGGGGTACGCAGTATTTT. Protein sequence: CASSLAGGGTQYF. Drawing the rest from reference TRBV7-2 and TRBJ2-3, the complete variable domain is GAGVSQSPSNKVTEKGKDVELRCDPISGHTALYWYRQSLGQGLEFLIYFQGNSAPDKSGLPSDRFSAERTGGSVSTLTIQRTQQEDSAVYLCASSLAGGGTQYFGPGTRLTVL.

V gene TRBV12-5 combines with J gene TRBJ1-4; no reliable D call. Trimming stripped 6 bases from V and 8 bases from J, with 7 bases between. Germline CDR1 LGHNT, CDR2 FRNRAP. The CDR3 is 11 residues long. The DNA of the CDR3 is TGTGCTAGTGGATTAAAAGAAAAACTGTTTTTT. Protein sequence: CASGLKEKLFF.

The chain joins TRBV27 to TRBJ1-2; TRBD1 matches at 7 bases. Trimming removed 8 bases from V and 0 bases from J; junction bases left unmatched: 3. This CDR3 has 13 residues. Germline CDR1 is MNHEY and CDR2 is SMNVEV (reference sequence). CDR3 residues: CASGDRANYGYTF. CDR3 nucleotide sequence: TGTGCCAGCGGTGACAGGGCTAACTATGGCTACACCTTC.

V gene TRBV9 combines with J gene TRBJ2-2, with TRBD2 matching over 12 bases. Per germline, CDR1 SGDLS and CDR2 YYNGEE. The J segment lost 1 base and the V segment lost 2 bases, leaving 3 bases of the junction unmatched. The CDR3 sequence is 17 residues long. CDR3 nucleotides: TGTGCCAGCAGCGTGGGGACTAGCGGGTTGAACACCGGGGAGCTGTTTTTT. It translates to CASSVGTSGLNTGELFF.

This clone has just a few counts. The chain carries TRBV6-6 and TRBJ2-7; D gene unclear. The CDR3 covers 15 residues. Trimming shortened V by 4 bases and J by 0 bases, and 13 bases separated the two germline ends. Germline CDR1 reads MNHNY; CDR2 reads SVGAGI (reference sequence). The CDR3 here is CASSFTPTSSYEQYF. CDR3 DNA: TGTGCCAGCAGTTTCACCCCGACGAGCTCCTACGAGCAGTACTTC.

The chain has TRBV19 and TRBJ2-1, with 8 bases identical to TRBD2. V was clipped by 3 bases and J by 9 bases; unmatched bases: 10. The V gene's germline CDR1 is LNHDA and CDR2 SQIVND (reference sequence). The CDR3 extends over 15 amino acids. The CDR3 region is CASSMGAGVVGEQFF. CDR3 bases: TGTGCCAGTAGTATGGGAGCGGGAGTCGTGGGTGAGCAGTTCTTC.

The chain is built from TRBV6-6 and TRBJ2-5, with D perhaps TRBD2 (6 bases). Germline V gives CDR1 MNHNY, CDR2 SVGAGI (reference sequence). CDR3 length equals 12 residues. The V end lost 8 bases, the J end lost 5 bases, and 12 bases lay between the germline ends. The chain's CDR3 is CASRREVETQYF. CDR3 in DNA: TGTGCCAGCCGCAGGGAGGTGGAGACCCAGTACTTC.

The rearrangement links TRBV15 to TRBJ2-7, with D uncertain. CDR1 LNHNV and CDR2 YYDKDF come from the germline V gene (reference sequence). The CDR3 spans 13 residues. V lost 0 bases and J lost 1, with 4 bases in between. The CDR3 reads CATSREGSYEQYF. The CDR3, as DNA: TGTGCCACCAGCAGAGAGGGTTCCTACGAGCAGTACTTC.

V is TRBV4-2 and J is TRBJ2-5; D possibly matches TRBD1 or TRBD2 (6 bases each). The DNA end lines up better with TRBJ2-7; the J call may be wrong. The germline V gene encodes CDR1 LGHNA and CDR2 YNFKEQ. The CDR3 extends over 18 amino acids. The CDR3: CASSQVEGRDISSYEQYF. CDR3 in DNA: TGTGCCAGCAGCCAAGTGGAAGGGCGGGACATTTCTTCCTACGAGCAGTACTTC.

The V gene is TRBV19, the J gene TRBJ1-4; D remains unclear. Per the germline V gene, CDR1 is LNHDA and CDR2 is SQIVND (reference sequence). Trimming removed 5 bases at V and 5 bases at J, with 6 bases between. CDR3 length: 12 amino acids. The CDR3 loop reads CASSLRNEKLFF. The CDR3 DNA is TGTGCCAGTAGTTTGAGAAATGAAAAACTGTTTTTT.

CDR3 bases: TGTGCCAGCAGCTTGGAGTCGGCCGGGGAGCTGTTTTTT. Translation gives CASSLESAGELFF. The chain has TRBV11-2 and TRBJ2-2, with D uncertain. CDR1 is SGHAT and CDR2 is FQNNGV in the germline V gene. V lost 3 bases, J lost 6 bases, and 8 bases lay in between. This CDR3 is built from 13 residues.

This clone turned up a few times. The V call is TRBV27, the J call TRBJ1-5; no reliable D call. CDR1 is MNHEY and CDR2 is SMNVEV in the germline V gene (reference sequence). Between the trimmed V and J ends, which lost 3 bases and 0 bases, there was a span of 12 bases. The CDR3 length is 16 residues. Written as DNA, the CDR3 is TGTGCCAGCAGTTTTGGGAGATACTATAGCAATCAGCCCCAGCATTTT. The encoded protein is CASSFGRYYSNQPQHF.

The V and J genes are TRBV27 and TRBJ1-2; D uncertain. The germline V gene encodes CDR1 MNHEY and CDR2 SMNVEV (reference sequence). The V gene lost 2 bases and the J gene lost 2 bases, with 6 bases spanning the gap. The CDR3 extends over 13 amino acids. Written as DNA, the CDR3 is TGTGCCAGCAGTTTAAAGGCAAACTATGGCTACACCTTC. Encoded protein: CASSLKANYGYTF.

V and J are TRBV18 and TRBJ1-3; weak D call: TRBD1 (6 bases). CDR3 size: 16 residues. V was cut by 2 bases and J by 4 bases, with 15 bases left in between. CDR1 and CDR2 from the germline V gene are KGHSH and LQKENI. Here the CDR3 DNA reads TGTGCCAGCTCACCATCTCCAGGGGCTGGGGGAAACACCATATATTTT. Translating gives CASSPSPGAGGNTIYF. Looking up the rest from reference TRBV18 and TRBJ1-3 gives the full variable domain: NAGVMQNPRHLVRRRGQEARLRCSPMKGHSHVYWYRQLPEEGLKFMVYLQKENIIDESGMPKERFSAEFPKEGPSILRIQQVVRGDSAAYFCASSPSPGAGGNTIYFGEGSWLTVV.

The chain couples TRBV7-3 to TRBJ2-5; 7 nucleotides match TRBD2. J gave up 5 bases and V 2 bases, and 5 bases lay outside the gene matches. The CDR3 spans 14 residues. Germline V gives CDR1 SGHTA, CDR2 FQGTGA. The CDR3: CASSLLAGEETQYF. The CDR3 nucleotides read TGTGCCAGCAGCTTATTGGCGGGGGAGGAGACCCAGTACTTC. Full variable domain (remainder filled in from reference TRBV7-3 and TRBJ2-5): GAGVSQTPSNKVTEKGKYVELRCDPISGHTALYWYRQSLGQGPEFLIYFQGTGAADDSGLPNDRFFAVRPEGSVSTLKIQRTERGDSAVYLCASSLLAGEETQYFGPGTRLLVL.

The rearrangement joins TRBV5-8 to TRBJ1-2; 9 nucleotides match TRBD1. This CDR3 has 16 residues. V was clipped by 1 base and J by 0 bases; unmatched bases: 4. Germline CDR1 is SGHTS and CDR2 is YDEGEE. The CDR3 region has the DNA TGTGCCAGCAGCTTGAACCGACAGGGGGCTAACTATGGCTACACCTTC. Its translation is CASSLNRQGANYGYTF. The full variable domain, with the rest looked up from reference TRBV5-8 and TRBJ1-2, is EAGVTQSPTHLIKTRGQQATLRCSPISGHTSVYWYQQALGLGLQFLLWYDEGEERNRGNFPPRFSGRQFPNYSSELNVNALELEDSALYLCASSLNRQGANYGYTFGSGTRLTVV.

The rearrangement joins TRBV19 to TRBJ2-5; D is perhaps TRBD1 (7 bases). CDR3 length: 16 residues. From germline, CDR1 is LNHDA and CDR2 SQIVND (reference sequence). V was pared by 5 bases and J by 9 bases, with 25 bases between. This CDR3 is CASSLQGRGGNLPQYF. The CDR3 DNA follows: TGTGCCAGTAGTTTACAGGGGAGAGGGGGGAATCTTCCCCAGTACTTC.

This chain's CDR3 is CATSRDRGDGNTIYF. CDR3 coding DNA: TGTGCCACCAGCAGAGATCGAGGGGACGGAAACACCATATATTTT. V usage is TRBV15 and J usage is TRBJ1-3; TRBD1 is a possible D gene (5 bases). V gave up 0 bases and J gave up 4 bases, with 10 bases separating them. The CDR3 sequence is 15 residues long. Germline V CDR1 and CDR2: LNHNV, YYDKDF (reference sequence).

This clone was recorded once. The chain uses TRBV29-1 and TRBJ2-7; 14 bases are a match to TRBD2. The V and J ends lost 6 bases and 2 bases, in that order; junction bases with no gene match: 6. There are 15 residues in the CDR3. Germline CDR1 SQVTM, CDR2 ANQGSEA. In DNA, the CDR3 is TGCAGCGTCAGACTAGCGGGAGGGCCGACCTACGAGCAGTACTTC. Residues: CSVRLAGGPTYEQYF.

The V call is TRBV18, the J call TRBJ1-2; 8 bases map to TRBD1. With 4 bases clipped from V and 8 bases from J, the junction kept 15 bases outside the gene matches. The CDR3 has 16 amino acids. Germline V gene lookup returns CDR1 KGHSH and CDR2 LQKENI. CDR3 amino acids: CASSQLRGQGNGGYTF. The CDR3 DNA is TGTGCCAGCTCACAGCTTCGTGGACAGGGCAATGGAGGCTACACCTTC.

The gene calls are TRBV5-4 and TRBJ2-1; 9 positions agree with TRBD2. The trim removed 4 bases at V and 15 bases at J, leaving 11 bases unmatched. Germline V gene data show CDR1 as SGHNT and CDR2 as YYREEE (reference sequence). The length of the CDR3 is 13 residues. The CDR3 nucleotides read TGTGCCAGCAGCCTGTCGGGGACTAGCTGGGTGTTCTTC. This sequence encodes CASSLSGTSWVFF. Complete variable domain (other parts from reference TRBV5-4 and TRBJ2-1): ETGVTQSPTHLIKTRGQQVTLRCSSQSGHNTVSWYQQALGQGPQFIFQYYREEENGRGNFPPRFSGLQFPNYSSELNVNALELDDSALYLCASSLSGTSWVFFGPGTRLTVL.

The chain is built from TRBV7-9 and TRBJ2-7, with D possibly TRBD1 on 6 matching bases. Between the trimmed V and J ends, which lost 2 bases and 1 base, there was a span of 18 bases. The CDR3 extends over 17 amino acids. Germline-derived CDR1 and CDR2 are SEHNR and FQNEAQ (reference sequence). The CDR3 DNA reads as TGTGCCAGCAGCTTATTTAGCCTCGGGACACCTTCCTACGAGCAGTACTTC. Translated: CASSLFSLGTPSYEQYF.

This chain links TRBV18 with TRBJ2-2; TRBD1 agrees at 8 bases. CDR1 and CDR2 from the germline V gene are KGHSH and LQKENI. The CDR3 length is 16 residues. V dropped 3 bases and J dropped 1; count of bases not matched to a gene: 4. This CDR3 is CASSPQGARNTGELFF. In DNA form, the CDR3 reads TGTGCCAGCTCACCGCAGGGGGCGCGGAACACCGGGGAGCTGTTTTTT.

This clone was picked up one time. The chain is built from TRBV5-1 and TRBJ2-3; possibly TRBD2 for D (5 bases). V was trimmed by 0 bases and J by 0 bases, leaving 8 bases between them. Germline V gives CDR1 SGHRS, CDR2 YFSETQ. CDR3 length: 15 amino acids. The CDR3 is CASSLGPGSTDTQYF. CDR3 nucleotide sequence: TGCGCCAGCAGCTTGGGCCCGGGAAGCACAGATACGCAGTATTTT.

The chain employs TRBV5-1 and TRBJ2-3, with a tentative D call TRBD1 (5 bases). The CDR3 is 15 amino acids. The V and J ends lost 2 bases and 2 bases respectively, with 12 bases between them. The V gene's germline CDR1 is SGHRS and CDR2 YFSETQ. As DNA, the CDR3 is TGCGCCAGCAGCTTAAAACAGGTCCCCACAGATACGCAGTATTTT. Translation gives CASSLKQVPTDTQYF.

This chain joins TRBV19 and TRBJ2-7; 7 positions match TRBD2. The V segment lost 1 base and the J segment 0 bases; nucleotides outside the gene matches: 3. Germline CDR1 and CDR2: LNHDA and SQIVND (reference sequence). The CDR3 totals 15 residues. As DNA, the CDR3 is TGTGCCAGTAGTATAGCGGGGGAGGGCTCCTACGAGCAGTACTTC. Protein: CASSIAGEGSYEQYF.

This chain joins TRBV30 and TRBJ2-1; 9 positions match TRBD2. The CDR3 has 13 amino acids. Germline values: CDR1 GTSNPN, CDR2 SVGIG (reference sequence). Trimming at V came to 4 bases and at J to 9 bases, leaving 7 bases not matched to a gene. CDR3 nucleotide sequence: TGTGCCTGGAAAGGGACTAGCCTAGGTGAGCAGTTCTTC. This encodes CAWKGTSLGEQFF.

In regard to this clone: Without the conserved terminal phenylalanine or tryptophan, this CDR3 likely stems from a read error. The DNA is left out, because the CDR3 cannot be placed on it with certainty; the CDR3 is given as TCRdb lists it. CDR3 loop: CASSSRQGSA. The chain has TRBV5-4 and TRBJ2-4; the table's TRBD1 call for D was not verified on the DNA. From its first to its last residue, the CDR3 has 10 amino acids. Germline loops: CDR1 SGHNT, CDR2 YYREEE (reference sequence).

This chain links TRBV6-5 with TRBJ1-2, with a weak D call TRBD1 (6 bases). V gave up 0 bases and J gave up 6 bases, with 14 bases separating them. The CDR3 spans 15 residues. The germline V gene has CDR1 MNHEY and CDR2 SVGAGI. For the CDR3, the DNA is TGTGCCAGCAGTTACTCGGGGACAAGGGGAGATGGCTACACCTTC. Its protein product is CASSYSGTRGDGYTF.